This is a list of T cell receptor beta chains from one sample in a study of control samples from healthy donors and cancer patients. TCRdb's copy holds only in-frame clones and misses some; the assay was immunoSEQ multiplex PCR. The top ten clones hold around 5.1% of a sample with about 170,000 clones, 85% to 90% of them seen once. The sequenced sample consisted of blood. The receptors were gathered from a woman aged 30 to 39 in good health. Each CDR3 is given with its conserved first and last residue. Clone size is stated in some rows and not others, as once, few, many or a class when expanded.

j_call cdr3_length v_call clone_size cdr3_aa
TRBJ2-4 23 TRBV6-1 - CASSEGPGGGAILLGLAKNIQYF
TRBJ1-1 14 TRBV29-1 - CSVRQGTVNTEAFF
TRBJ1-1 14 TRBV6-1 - CASSEGLWATEAFF
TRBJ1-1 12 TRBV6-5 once CASSKVNTEAFF
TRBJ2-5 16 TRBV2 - CASSSFVSGRVETQYF
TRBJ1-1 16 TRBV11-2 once CASSLVDRGPNTEAFF
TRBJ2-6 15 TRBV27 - CASSLYGAGANVLTF
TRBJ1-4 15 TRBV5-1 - CASSGDRTTNEKLFF
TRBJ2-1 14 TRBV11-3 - CASSFSGGYNEQFF
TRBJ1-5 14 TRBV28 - CASSLGRGWGPQHF
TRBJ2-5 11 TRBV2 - CASSPVETQYF
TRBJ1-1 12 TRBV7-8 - CASSSAGTEAFF
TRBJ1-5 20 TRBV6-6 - CASSRTGLGRGLQGNQPQHF
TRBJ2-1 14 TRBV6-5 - CASRPGGPYNEQFF
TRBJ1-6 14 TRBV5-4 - CASSLYRENSPLHF
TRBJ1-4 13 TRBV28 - CATSPFLRGELFF
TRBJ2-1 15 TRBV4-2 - CASSQDSTRNNEQFF
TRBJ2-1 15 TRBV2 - CASSVSGSSYNEQFF
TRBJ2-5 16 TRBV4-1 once CASSQDRRGGGETQYF
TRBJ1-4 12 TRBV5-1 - CASSLNGEKLFF
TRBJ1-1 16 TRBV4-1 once CASSLEWIPRGTEAFF
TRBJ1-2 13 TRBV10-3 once CAISESREGGYTF
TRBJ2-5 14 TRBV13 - CASSPGLGGETQYF
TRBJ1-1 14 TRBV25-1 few CASSYGTLDTEAFF
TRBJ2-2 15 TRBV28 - CASSPDRANTGELFF
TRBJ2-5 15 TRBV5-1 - CASSSIGHSQETQYF
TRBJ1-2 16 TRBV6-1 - CASSEARTARNYGYTF
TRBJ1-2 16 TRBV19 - CASSTPTTGVKGGYTF
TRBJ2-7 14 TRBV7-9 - CASSLVAGNYEQYF
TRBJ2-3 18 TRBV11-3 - CASSSQGLAGGKADTQYF
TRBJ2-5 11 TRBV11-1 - CASSSQETQYF
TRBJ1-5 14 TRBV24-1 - CATTSGGGNQPQHF
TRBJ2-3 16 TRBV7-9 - CASSSPLFPSTDTQYF
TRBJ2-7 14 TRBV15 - CATSTGQGASEQYF
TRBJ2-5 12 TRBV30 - CAWRSEGETQYF
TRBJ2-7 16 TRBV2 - CATHYSAGLNTSGQYF
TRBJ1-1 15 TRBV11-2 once CASSLATGGRTEAFF
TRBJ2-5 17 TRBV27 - CASSISSGGVLQETQYF
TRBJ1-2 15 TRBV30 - CAWATGLTFNYGYTF
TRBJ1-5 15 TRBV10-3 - CAISDRGVGGQPQHF
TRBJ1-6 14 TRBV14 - CASSQVFTGSPLHF